The 11 T cell receptor beta chains in this list originate from one sample, sequenced in a study of blood T cell repertoires in COVID-19. Clones were read by immunoSEQ multiplex PCR, and TCRdb kept only the in-frame ones, dropping some. The data contain approximately 70,000 clones, 85% to 90% of them singletons. The source material was peripheral blood. The receptor source for this set is a human donor in a cohort sampled during active COVID-19.

The V and J genes are TRBV3-1 (or the pseudogene TRBV3-2) and TRBJ2-2; maybe TRBD1 (5 bases). CDR1 is LGHDT and CDR2 is YNNKEL in the germline V gene (reference sequence). The V end was cut by 0 bases, the J end by 0 bases, with 11 bases between. The CDR3 extends over 17 amino acids. The CDR3 sequence is CASSQDCGRANTGELFF. The CDR3, as DNA: TGTGCCAGCAGCCAAGATTGCGGCAGGGCGAACACCGGGGAGCTGTTTTTT.

V usage is TRBV10-3 and J usage is TRBJ1-2; 8 positions match TRBD1. V lost 0 bases, J lost 7 bases, and 10 bases stayed unmatched. Germline-derived CDR1 and CDR2 are ENHRY and SYGVKD. The CDR3 sequence is 16 residues long. For the CDR3, the DNA is TGTGCCATCAGTGAGTCGACTCGTCAGGGGGCGGCTGGCTACACCTTC. Its translation is CAISESTRQGAAGYTF.

V and J are TRBV11-2 and TRBJ1-4; no clear D gene. Trimming cost V 2 bases and J 8 bases, with 9 bases left between them. Germline assignment: CDR1 SGHAT and CDR2 FQNNGV. The CDR3 consists of 13 residues. CDR3 in amino acids: CASSLRVGEKLFF. The CDR3 DNA is TGTGCCAGCAGCTTACGGGTCGGGGAAAAACTGTTTTTT. The variable domain in full, with the rest retrieved from reference TRBV11-2 and TRBJ1-4, is EAGVAQSPRYKIIEKRQSVAFWCNPISGHATLYWYQQILGQGPKLLIQFQNNGVVDDSQLPKDRFSAERLKGVDSTLKIQPAKLEDSAVYLCASSLRVGEKLFFGSGTQLSVL.

The chain joins TRBV4-3 to TRBJ2-3, with D perhaps TRBD1 (6 bases). Germline lookup yields CDR1 LGHNA and CDR2 YSLEER. This CDR3 region has 16 residues. V was cut by 0 bases and J by 1 base, with 11 bases left in between. The CDR3, as DNA: TGCGCCAGCAGCCAAGATCAGGGACACCGCACAGATACGCAGTATTTT. Its translation: CASSQDQGHRTDTQYF.

The CDR3 here is CASRGPGTSYNEQFF. CDR3 nucleotide sequence: TGTGCCAGCAGGGGACCCGGGACTTCCTACAATGAGCAGTTCTTC. The chain links TRBV6-5 to TRBJ2-1, with TRBD2 as a possible D gene (6 bases). V lost 6 bases and J lost 1, with 13 bases in between. This CDR3 region has 15 residues. CDR1 MNHEY and CDR2 SVGAGI come from the germline V gene.

V is TRBV27 and J is TRBJ2-3, with D tentatively TRBD2 (6 bases). CDR3 length: 14 residues. Germline CDR1 reads MNHEY; CDR2 reads SMNVEV (reference sequence). V lost 7 bases and J lost 9, with 20 bases in between. CDR3 residues: CASTPLGGWETQYF. CDR3 bases: TGTGCCAGCACCCCCCTCGGGGGATGGGAGACGCAGTATTTT.

The rearrangement joins TRBV4-3 to TRBJ1-4; TRBD1 is a possible D gene (6 bases). This CDR3 comprises 15 residues. Germline values: CDR1 LGHNA, CDR2 YSLEER. Trimming took off 0 bases at V and 8 bases at J, with 13 bases between the two ends. This CDR3 is CASSQDPGADEKLFF. In nucleotides, the CDR3 is TGCGCCAGCAGCCAAGATCCAGGGGCTGACGAAAAACTGTTTTTT.

The V call is TRBV3-1 (or the pseudogene TRBV3-2), the J call TRBJ2-4, with 9 bases lining up with TRBD1. The CDR3 contains 14 residues. From germline, CDR1 is LGHDT and CDR2 YNNKEL (reference sequence). The V segment lost 5 bases and the J segment 9 bases; nucleotides outside the gene matches: 8. The CDR3 protein is CASSFRQGGRIQYF. The CDR3, as DNA: TGTGCCAGCAGCTTCAGACAGGGGGGGCGCATTCAGTACTTC.

The CDR3 loop reads CASSQDARGDGYTF. The CDR3 DNA reads as TGCGCCAGCAGCCAAGATGCCAGGGGGGACGGCTACACCTTC. The rearrangement links TRBV4-3 to TRBJ1-2; 7 bases match TRBD1. Trimming cost V 0 bases and J 8 bases; bases outside gene matches: 6. There are 14 residues in the CDR3. Germline V gives CDR1 LGHNA, CDR2 YSLEER.

The rearrangement uses TRBV15 and TRBJ2-7, with no clear D. CDR3 length: 15 amino acids. Germline V gene data show CDR1 as LNHNV and CDR2 as YYDKDF (reference sequence). The germline V and J ends were trimmed by 0 bases and 1 base, with 10 bases remaining between them. This CDR3 is CATSRETVGSYEQYF. CDR3 in DNA: TGTGCCACCAGCAGAGAGACTGTCGGGTCCTACGAGCAGTACTTC.

This chain's CDR3 is CASSTRLPSSYEQYF. The CDR3 nucleotides are TGTGCCAGCAGTACTCGACTCCCGAGCTCCTACGAGCAGTACTTC. The V and J genes are TRBV28 and TRBJ2-7; no clear D gene. The CDR3 is 15 residues long. From germline, CDR1 is MDHEN and CDR2 SYDVKM. Trimming took 5 bases from V and 0 from J, leaving 14 bases between them.